This T cell receptor (beta chain) was sequenced in a study of graft-versus-host responses after intestinal transplantation. Regarding this clone: What it binds is not known.

From germline, CDR1 is MNHEY and CDR2 SVGAGI. The V gene lost 2 bases and the J gene lost 5 bases, with 10 bases spanning the gap. The CDR3 extends over 14 amino acids. The data were produced by immunoSEQ multiplex PCR, yet TCRdb's version contains in-frame clones alone and is incomplete. The table includes tens of thousands of clones, around 86% detected once. This receptor was taken from a human donor who received an intestinal transplant. The sequencing here drew on unstimulated CD8+ T cells sorted from spleen or lymph node cells, taken before intestinal transplant. V usage is TRBV6-5 and J usage is TRBJ1-5, with D possibly matching TRBD1 (6 bases). The CDR3 region is CASSYEQGHQPQHF. Here the CDR3 DNA reads TGTGCCAGCAGTTACGAACAGGGACATCAGCCCCAGCATTTT.